These T cell receptor beta chains were read from a single sample in a study of human T cells and chemical hapten exposure. A single record per CDR3 protein comes from TCRdb applying MiXCR to the RACE reads. The data hold about 120,000 distinct CDR3 sequences, with roughly 12% observed a single time. The sequenced sample was whole blood, obtained in connection with sensitization to the hapten diphenylcyclopropenone (DPC). The source of these receptors is a woman aged 18-35 years with alopecia areata. Some clones in this sample may be carry-over from other donors' samples. CDR3s include the opening cysteine and the closing phenylalanine or tryptophan. Each record gives: J gene, V gene, clone size, D gene, CDR3 DNA, CDR3 protein. A D gene is named only where the DNA matches it firmly. Part of the rows lack a size; the others show once, few, many or a class for expanded clones.

TRBJ1-1	TRBV18	.	TRBD1	TGTGCCAGCTCGTCGGGACAGGGTTTATTCGACACTGAAGCTTTCTTT	CASSSGQGLFDTEAFF
TRBJ2-7	TRBV6-5	.	TRBD1	TGTGCCAGCAGTTACTCCCGGACAGGGAGGAACGAGCAGTACTTC	CASSYSRTGRNEQYF
TRBJ1-5	TRBV28	many	.	TGTGCCAGCAGTTTTAATCAGCCCCAGCATTTT	CASSFNQPQHF
TRBJ1-1	TRBV7-8	.	TRBD1	TGTGCCAGCAGCTTTAACAGGGGAAGGAACACTGAAGCTTTCTTT	CASSFNRGRNTEAFF
TRBJ2-1	TRBV11-2	many	TRBD2	TGCGCCAGCAGCTTGACTAGCGGGGGCTACAATGAGCAGTTCTTC	CASSLTSGGYNEQFF
TRBJ2-3	TRBV6-2/TRBV6-3	few	.	TGTGCCAGCAGCCCTCCGCCGGGCGGGCTTCGGGATACGCAGTATTTT	CASSPPPGGLRDTQYF
TRBJ2-5	TRBV18	many	TRBD1	TGTGCCAGCTCACTCGGGACAGGGGAAGAGACCCAGTACTTC	CASSLGTGEETQYF
TRBJ2-7	TRBV6-2/TRBV6-3	few	.	TGTGCCAGCAGTTACCACCGAGAAGGAGCCGATGTTAGTGTCTTC	CASSYHREGADVSVF
TRBJ1-5	TRBV6-1	.	.	TGTGCCAGCAAGGCAGGAGGGAATCAGCCCCAGCATTTT	CASKAGGNQPQHF
TRBJ2-1	TRBV27	few	TRBD2	TGTGCCAGCAGGCCGCTTCTGGGCGGGGGGTACAATGAGCAGTTCTTC	CASRPLLGGGYNEQFF
TRBJ1-4	TRBV5-6	.	TRBD1	TGTGCCAGCAGCTTGGGGACAGGGCAGCAAAAACTGTTTTTT	CASSLGTGQQKLFF
TRBJ2-2	TRBV7-2	few	.	TGTGCCAGCAGCTTTGACGGAGCCGGGGAGCTGTTTTTT	CASSFDGAGELFF
TRBJ1-5	TRBV15	.	.	TGTGCCACCAGCAGAGATCAGGGCGCAAGTCAGCCCCAGCATTTT	CATSRDQGASQPQHF